This T cell receptor (beta chain) was obtained from a study of cytomegalovirus exposure and HLA in healthy donors. This CDR3 region has 13 residues. V was cut by 0 bases and J by 5 bases, with 8 bases left in between. Germline V lookup: CDR1 SGHRS, CDR2 YFSETQ. In this sample, this clone turned up a few times. PCR amplification relied on 60 Vbeta primers (plus 13 Jbeta primers). TCRdb keeps only in-frame clones here, not all; method: immunoSEQ multiplex PCR. Of approximately 170,000 clones detected, around 83% appear once; the ten largest clones hold 4.1%. Input material: PBMCs. This sequence was found in a man aged 50 to 59 in good health and CMV-seropositive. J is TRBJ1-1 and V is TRBV5-1, with no clear D. CDR3 in DNA: TGCGCCAGCAGCTTGGTGTCCGGGACTGAAGCTTTCTTT. This sequence encodes CASSLVSGTEAFF.